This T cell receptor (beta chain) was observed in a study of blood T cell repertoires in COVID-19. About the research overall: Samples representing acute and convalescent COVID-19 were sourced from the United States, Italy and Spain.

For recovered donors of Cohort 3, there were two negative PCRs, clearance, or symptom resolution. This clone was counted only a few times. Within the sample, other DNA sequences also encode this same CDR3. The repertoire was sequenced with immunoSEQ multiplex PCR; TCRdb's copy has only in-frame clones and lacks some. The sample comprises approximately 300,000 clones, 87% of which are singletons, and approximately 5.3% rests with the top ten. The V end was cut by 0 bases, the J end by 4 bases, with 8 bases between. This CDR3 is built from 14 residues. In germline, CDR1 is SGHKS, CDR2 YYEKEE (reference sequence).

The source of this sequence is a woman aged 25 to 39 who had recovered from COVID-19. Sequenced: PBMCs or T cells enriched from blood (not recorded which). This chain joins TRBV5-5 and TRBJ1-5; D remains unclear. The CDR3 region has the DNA TGTGCCAGCAGCTTGGCGGCAGGTAATCAGCCCCAGCATTTT. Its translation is CASSLAAGNQPQHF.